This section outlines one T cell receptor beta chain sequence together with its context. This clonotype was seen many times. Its binding antigen is unknown. Base-call qualities are not available, and no considerably larger clone is one nucleotide away. The junction shows trimming of 7 bases on V and 5 bases on J, and the gene matches do not reach 19 bases of it. The CDR3 sequence holds 17 residues, the cysteine and phenylalanine included. Only the CDR3 region is kept as DNA, spanning 51 bases read in frame from base 1. From a lookup of the germline V gene (reference sequence), CDR1 and CDR2 are DFQATT and SNEGSKA. Stable Graves' hyperthyroidism was defined as no progression to ophthalmopathy during 18 months of follow-up. Hyperthyroidism patients were newly diagnosed, had a disease duration of under 2 months, and were aged 18 to 65 years. Exclusion was applied to patients with uncontrolled infections, other autoimmune diseases, pregnancy or lactation. Clinical symptoms, serum thyroxine and TRAb, thyroid ultrasound, and orbital computed tomography formed the basis for the diagnoses. Ficoll-Paque density gradient centrifugation was used to isolate PBMCs from under 11 ml of fresh peripheral blood. Total RNA was extracted with Trizol reagent, and quality was checked on an Agilent 2100 Bioanalyzer.

TCR beta CDR3 regions were amplified from RNA transcripts. For the first round of RT-PCR on the TCR CDR3, the HTBI primer set was used together with the Qiagen OneStep RT-PCR kit. Libraries were constructed in a second round of multiplex PCR, after which size selection and purification were carried out. Paired-end sequencing of the libraries was performed with 100 bp reads on an Illumina HiSeq2000. Turning to the authors' computational methods: SOAPnuke was used to process the raw data, with reads discarded if the reads contained adapters or uncalled bases, had a mean Phred below 15, or lacked an exact constant-primer or identifier match. High-quality paired reads were merged with COPE v1.2.5, and unique nucleotide sequences were defined as clonotypes. MiTCR v1.1 was used to align the clonotypes against IMGT TRBV, TRBD and TRBJ reference segments. Only V-J combinations with frequency above 0.0001, covering roughly 99% of repertoires, were analysed. A TCS score was defined as the ratio between F50 (clonal expansion) and ExV (chaos), using BLOSUM62-based TCRdist between CDR3 peptides within each V-J. Welch's t-statistics and random forest reduced roughly 500 V-J features to 13, which were used in a naive Bayes classifier (R e1071). TCRdb itself trimmed the public reads at Q25 with fastp, ran MiXCR and retained productive beta chains. CDR3 protein duplicates are merged, each entry listing the most common genes and DNA. TCRdb's processing, not the study's, gives the V and J calls here. The sample records some 500,000 distinct CDR3 sequences, roughly an eighth of which are singletons. Less than 20% of the sample goes to the ten largest clones.

This record belongs to a study of T cells in Graves' hyperthyroidism and ophthalmopathy (dated by TCRdb to about 2019). About the study as a whole: Peripheral blood was collected at initial diagnosis, before any treatment. In addition, the study compared T-cell repertoires in thyroid tissue and in blood from 6 or 7 Graves' hyperthyroidism patients. An independent validation cohort of 18 to 20 hyperthyroidism patients and some 15 patients who later progressed to ophthalmopathy tested prospective prediction of ophthalmopathy. The roughly 90 discovery patients were divided at random into training and test sets in a 7:3 ratio. TCR Vbeta CDR3 sequencing of some 140 peripheral blood samples (fewer than 45 ophthalmopathy, 75 hyperthyroidism and some 17 progressor patients) is reported in the paper. TCR V-J signatures able to tell the groups apart were searched for in a discovery cohort of 90 to 100 patients, of whom approximately 40 had Graves' ophthalmopathy and 55 to 65 had stable Graves' hyperthyroidism. After sampling, hyperthyroidism patients received methimazole starting at 30 mg daily, and ophthalmopathy patients received high-dose intravenous methylprednisolone.

What the research found in general, with its limitations: No statistical method was used to set the sample size in advance, and investigators knew the group allocation. During validation, the model predicted progression to ophthalmopathy a median of approximately 7 months ahead of onset, with approximately 70% sensitivity and 72% to 80% specificity. Blood samples also contained most of the expanded thyroid clonotypes (frequency above 0.001), which suggests that blood repertoires may reflect thyroid immune responses. A 13 V-J signature model separated ophthalmopathy from stable hyperthyroidism, with roughly 88% sensitivity and 81.08% specificity in cross-validation and 80%/75% in testing.

The chain is made from TRBV20-1 and TRBJ2-3; a stretch of 9 junction bases matches TRBD2. Sequences were obtained from blood. This TCR derives from a woman between 18 and 29 years old with Graves' hyperthyroidism. CDR3 protein: CSVSGTSYGPYVDTQYF. The DNA reads TGCAGTGTCTCCGGGACTAGCTACGGACCGTACGTAGATACGCAGTATTTT.